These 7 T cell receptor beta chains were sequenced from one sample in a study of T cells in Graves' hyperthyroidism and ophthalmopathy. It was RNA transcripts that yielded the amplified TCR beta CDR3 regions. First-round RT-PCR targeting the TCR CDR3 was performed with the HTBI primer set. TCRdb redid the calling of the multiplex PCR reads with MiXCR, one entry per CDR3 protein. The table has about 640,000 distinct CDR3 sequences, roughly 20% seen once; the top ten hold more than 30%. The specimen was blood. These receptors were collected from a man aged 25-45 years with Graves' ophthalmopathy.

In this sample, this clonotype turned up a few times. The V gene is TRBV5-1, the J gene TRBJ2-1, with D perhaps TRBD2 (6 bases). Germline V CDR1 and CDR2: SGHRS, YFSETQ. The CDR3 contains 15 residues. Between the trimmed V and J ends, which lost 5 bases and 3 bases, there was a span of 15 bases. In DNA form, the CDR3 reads TGCGCCAGCAGACCAAGGGAGGTGGACTACAATGAGCAGTTCTTC. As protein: CASRPREVDYNEQFF.

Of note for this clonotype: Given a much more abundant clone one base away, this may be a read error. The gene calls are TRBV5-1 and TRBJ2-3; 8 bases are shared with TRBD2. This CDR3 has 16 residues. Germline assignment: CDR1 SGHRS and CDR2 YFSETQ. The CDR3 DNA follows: TGTGCCAGCGGCTTAACGCGGGAGGTACTCACAGATACGCAGTATTTT. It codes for CASGLTREVLTDTQYF.

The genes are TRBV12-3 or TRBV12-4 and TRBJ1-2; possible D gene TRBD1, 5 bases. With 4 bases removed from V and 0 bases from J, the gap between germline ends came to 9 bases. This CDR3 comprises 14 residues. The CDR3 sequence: CASSSGPANYGYTF. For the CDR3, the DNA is TGTGCCAGCAGTTCAGGGCCTGCTAACTATGGCTACACCTTC.

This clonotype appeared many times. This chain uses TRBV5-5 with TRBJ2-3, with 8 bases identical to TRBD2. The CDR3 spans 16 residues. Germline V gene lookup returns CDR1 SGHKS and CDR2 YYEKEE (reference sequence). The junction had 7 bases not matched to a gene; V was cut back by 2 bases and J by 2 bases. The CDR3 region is CASSLPGLVPTDTQYF. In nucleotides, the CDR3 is TGTGCCAGCAGCTTACCGGGACTAGTCCCCACAGATACGCAGTATTTT.

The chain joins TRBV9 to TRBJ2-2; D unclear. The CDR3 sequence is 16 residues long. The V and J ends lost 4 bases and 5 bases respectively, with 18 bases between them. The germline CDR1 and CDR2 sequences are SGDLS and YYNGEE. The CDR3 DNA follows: TGTGCCAGCAGCCCACCCCACCAGTCCGTAACCGGGGAGCTGTTTTTT. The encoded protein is CASSPPHQSVTGELFF.

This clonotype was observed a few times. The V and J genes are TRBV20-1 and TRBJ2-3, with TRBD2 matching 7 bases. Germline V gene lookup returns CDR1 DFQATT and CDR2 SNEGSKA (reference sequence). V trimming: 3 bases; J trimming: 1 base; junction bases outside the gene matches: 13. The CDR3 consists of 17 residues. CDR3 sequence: CSASGLAVWEGTDTQYF. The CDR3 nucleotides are TGCAGTGCTAGTGGTCTAGCGGTTTGGGAGGGCACAGATACGCAGTATTTT.

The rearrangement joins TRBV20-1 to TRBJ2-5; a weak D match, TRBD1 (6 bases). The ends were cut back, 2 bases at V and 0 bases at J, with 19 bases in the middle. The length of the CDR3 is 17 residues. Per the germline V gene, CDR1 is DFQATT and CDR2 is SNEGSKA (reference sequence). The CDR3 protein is CSARQGLTTLHQETQYF. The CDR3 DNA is TGCAGTGCTAGACAGGGGCTCACGACTTTGCACCAAGAGACCCAGTACTTC.